The sequence of this T cell receptor beta chain was determined in a study of CD8 T cells in ankylosing spondylitis. Study observations and caveats: Blood of patients with ankylosing spondylitis appeared to be characterized by a TCR beta motif of roughly eight highly homologous variants.

As concerns this clonotype: Its specificity is not known.

This CDR3 is 15 amino acids long. The V gene's germline CDR1 is SGHVS and CDR2 FNYEAQ. V was clipped by 1 base and J by 3 bases; unmatched bases: 3. Library preparation for TCR beta used quantitative 5'-RACE with molecular barcodes. TCRdb itself ran the 5' RACE reads through MiXCR, one entry per CDR3 protein. The profile shows 150,000 to 200,000 distinct CDR3 sequences, roughly 11% of them singletons. The sequenced sample consisted of blood, either unsorted or a sorted T cell fraction (not recorded which). The clonotype was recovered from a male donor with ankylosing spondylitis or in good health (not recorded which). The gene calls are TRBV7-6 and TRBJ2-5, with TRBD2 matching 9 bases. CDR3 in DNA: TGTGCCAGCAGCTTAGAAGCGGGGGGAGAAGAGACCCAGTACTTC. This encodes CASSLEAGGEETQYF. The full variable domain, completed using reference TRBV7-6 and TRBJ2-5, is GAGVSQSPRYKVTKRGQDVALRCDPISGHVSLYWYRQALGQGPEFLTYFNYEAQQDKSGLPNDRFSAERPEGSISTLTIQRTEQRDSAMYRCASSLEAGGEETQYFGPGTRLLVL.